The 19 T cell receptor beta chains below come from one sample, sequenced in a study of technical replicates of blood from a few donors. Only in-frame clones appear in the TCRdb table, and some are missing; sequencing was by immunoSEQ multiplex PCR. The sample contains about 74,000 clones, roughly 94% of which appear only once. The sample comprised T cells isolated from PBMCs. Receptors originate from a human donor in good health.

The chain has TRBV28 and TRBJ2-7; D unresolved. The CDR3 has 13 amino acids. The V end was cut by 6 bases, the J end by 3 bases, with 12 bases between. Germline CDR1 reads MDHEN; CDR2 reads SYDVKM. The CDR3 DNA reads TGTGCCAGCAGAGCCGGAACAGTCTACGAGCAGTACTTC. This translates into CASRAGTVYEQYF.

J is TRBJ2-7 and V is TRBV7-4; a possible D gene is TRBD1 (6 bases). CDR3 length: 12 amino acids. The ends were cut back, 7 bases at V and 4 bases at J, with 11 bases in the middle. Germline lookup yields CDR1 SGHVT and CDR2 SQSDAQ. The CDR3 loop reads CASNSGVYEQYF. DNA of the CDR3: TGTGCCAGCAACTCAGGGGTTTACGAGCAGTACTTC. The entire variable domain, with the rest obtained from reference TRBV7-4 and TRBJ2-7, is as follows: GAGVSQSPRYKVAKRGRDVALRCDSISGHVTLYWYRQTLGQGSEVLTYSQSDAQRDKSGRPSGRFSAERPERSVSTLKIQRTEQGDSAVYLCASNSGVYEQYFGPGTRLTVT.

The chain is built from TRBV19 and TRBJ2-6; maybe TRBD2 (5 bases). V lost 2 bases, J lost 2 bases, and 13 bases lay in between. This CDR3 contains 17 residues. In germline, CDR1 is LNHDA, CDR2 SQIVND (reference sequence). As DNA, the CDR3 is TGTGCCAGTAGTATACGGGGAGTGAGAACTGGGGCCAACGTCCTGACTTTC. It is translated as CASSIRGVRTGANVLTF.

This chain links TRBV5-4 with TRBJ2-5; 9 nucleotides match TRBD2. V shed 5 bases, J shed 5 bases, and the junction held 4 bases outside the gene matches. The germline CDR1 and CDR2 sequences are SGHNT and YYREEE (reference sequence). This CDR3 region has 13 residues. CDR3 loop: CASSRGGEETQYF. In DNA form, the CDR3 reads TGTGCCAGCAGTCGCGGGGGGGAGGAGACCCAGTACTTC.

The chain couples TRBV23-1 to TRBJ1-4; 7 bases are shared with TRBD1. Being an ORF, TRBV23-1 has a function that is uncertain. This CDR3 is 12 amino acids long. Trimming removed 8 bases from V and 5 bases from J; junction bases left unmatched: 2. In nucleotides, the CDR3 is TGCGCCAGCCCGGGACAGAATGAAAAACTGTTTTTT. This encodes CASPGQNEKLFF.

This chain connects TRBV7-5 to TRBJ2-5; TRBD1 is the table's D call and was not checked against the DNA. TRBV7-5 is a documented pseudogene. The CDR3 has 15 residues. CDR3 loop: CVRSLRTGEQETQYF. CDR3 DNA: TGTGTCAGAAGCCTACGGACAGGGGAGCAAGAGACCCAGTACTTC.

V gene TRBV27 combines with J gene TRBJ2-1; D possibly corresponds to TRBD2 (6 bases). The CDR3 length is 13 residues. V lost 3 bases, J lost 7 bases, and 10 bases lay in between. The germline V gene encodes CDR1 MNHEY and CDR2 SMNVEV (reference sequence). CDR3 in DNA: TGTGCCAGCAGTTTCAAGGAGGGGAATGAGCAGTTCTTC. Translation gives CASSFKEGNEQFF.

CDR3 loop: CASSQGAYNEQFF. In nucleotides, the CDR3 is TGCGCCAGCAGCCAAGGAGCGTACAATGAGCAGTTCTTC. J is TRBJ2-1 and V is TRBV4-1; D is ambiguous. The V end lost 1 base, the J end lost 4 bases, and 5 bases lay between the germline ends. CDR1 and CDR2 from the germline V gene are MGHRA and YSYEKL. The CDR3 spans 13 residues.

The rearrangement uses TRBV11-3 and TRBJ2-7; D might be TRBD2 (5 bases). With 3 bases removed from V and 1 base from J, the gap between germline ends came to 13 bases. The CDR3 contains 15 residues. Germline assignment: CDR1 SGHNT and CDR2 YENEEA. CDR3 DNA sequence: TGTGCCAGCAGCTTTCCCCGACGGGAATCCTACGAGCAGTACTTC. Protein: CASSFPRRESYEQYF.

The rearrangement uses TRBV6-6 and TRBJ1-6, with D perhaps matching TRBD1 (5 bases). Germline CDR1 MNHNY, CDR2 SVGAGI (reference sequence). Trimming cost V 5 bases and J 7 bases, with 6 bases left between them. The CDR3 has 12 amino acids. CDR3: CASSGGNSPLHF. CDR3 nucleotides: TGTGCCAGCAGTGGGGGGAATTCACCCCTCCACTTT.

The CDR3 region is CASSAQFGNTEAFF. In DNA form, the CDR3 reads TGTGCCAGCAGCGCCCAGTTTGGGAACACTGAAGCTTTCTTT. This sequence joins TRBV9 and TRBJ1-1, with D hard to call. The CDR3 consists of 14 residues. CDR1 SGDLS and CDR2 YYNGEE come from the germline V gene. Trimming cost V 3 bases and J 1 base, with 10 bases left between them.

The J gene is TRBJ1-5, the V gene TRBV5-4; weak D call: TRBD1 (6 bases). The CDR3 has 13 amino acids. CDR1 SGHNT and CDR2 YYREEE come from the germline V gene (reference sequence). With 5 bases removed from V and 1 base from J, the gap between germline ends came to 7 bases. CDR3 in amino acids: CASSTGSNQPQHF. In nucleotides, the CDR3 is TGTGCCAGCAGTACAGGGAGCAATCAGCCCCAGCATTTT. Full variable domain (remainder filled in from reference TRBV5-4 and TRBJ1-5): ETGVTQSPTHLIKTRGQQVTLRCSSQSGHNTVSWYQQALGQGPQFIFQYYREEENGRGNFPPRFSGLQFPNYSSELNVNALELDDSALYLCASSTGSNQPQHFGDGTRLSIL.

Concerning this clone itself: An end of the junction does not agree with germline; a read error may underlie this. The chain combines TRBV6-1 with TRBJ1-2; tentatively, D is TRBD1 (5 bases). The CDR3 is 15 residues long. Germline V CDR1 and CDR2: MNHNS, SASEGT. The CDR3 DNA reads TGTGCCAGCAGTACAGCGGGACCCGAGAACTTTGGCTACACCTTC. Encoded protein: CASSTAGPENFGYTF.

The chain is built from TRBV30 and TRBJ1-1, with 8 bases fitting TRBD1. The trim removed 2 bases at V and 6 bases at J, leaving 2 bases unmatched. Germline values: CDR1 GTSNPN, CDR2 SVGIG (reference sequence). The CDR3 spans 12 residues. DNA of the CDR3: TGTGCCTGGAGTCAGGGGGCACCTGAAGCTTTCTTT. It is translated as CAWSQGAPEAFF.

The chain uses TRBV15 and TRBJ1-2, with D possibly TRBD1 on 5 matching bases. Per the germline V gene, CDR1 is LNHNV and CDR2 is YYDKDF (reference sequence). Deletions cut 9 bases from V and 5 bases from J, with 22 bases between. The CDR3 has 15 residues. CDR3 bases: TGTGCCACAGCCGCCCCCTCCGCCGGGACTTATGGCTACACCTTC. It translates to CATAAPSAGTYGYTF. Full variable domain (outside the CDR3, taken from reference TRBV15 and TRBJ1-2): DAMVIQNPRYQVTQFGKPVTLSCSQTLNHNVMYWYQQKSSQAPKLLFHYYDKDFNNEADTPDNFQSRRPNTSFCFLDIRSPGLGDTAMYLCATAAPSAGTYGYTFGSGTRLTVV.

The chain combines TRBV11-2 with TRBJ1-1; possibly TRBD1 for D (6 bases). Germline V gene lookup returns CDR1 SGHAT and CDR2 FQNNGV. CDR3 length equals 13 residues. V was trimmed by 10 bases and J by 4 bases, leaving 16 bases between them. The CDR3 DNA reads TGTGCCACCAAGAAAGGGGGGGGCACTGAAGCTTTCTTT. Its protein product is CATKKGGGTEAFF.

This chain joins TRBV6-6 and TRBJ2-2, with 8 bases fitting TRBD2. The CDR3 extends over 14 amino acids. Per germline, CDR1 MNHNY and CDR2 SVGAGI (reference sequence). With V trimmed by 8 bases and J by 3 bases, 5 bases remained unmatched. Here the CDR3 reads CASEGGGHTGELFF. The CDR3 DNA follows: TGTGCCAGCGAAGGCGGGGGGCACACCGGGGAGCTGTTTTTT.

The gene calls are TRBV13 and TRBJ2-5, with no clear D. Germline V gene sequence: CDR1 PRHDT, CDR2 FYEKMQ (reference sequence). The CDR3 loop spans 15 amino acids. V was pared by 2 bases and J by 2 bases, with 12 bases between. CDR3 sequence reads: CASSLSSLQQETQYF. Here the CDR3 DNA reads TGTGCCAGCAGCTTAAGTAGTCTACAGCAAGAGACCCAGTACTTC.

The rearrangement uses TRBV10-2 and TRBJ2-2; TRBD2 is a possible D gene (5 bases). V was shortened by 6 bases and J by 1 base, with 12 bases between the two germline ends. The CDR3 is made up of 15 amino acids. Germline CDR1 is WSHSY and CDR2 is SAAADI. The CDR3 region has the DNA TGCGCCAGCAGAGATTCACTAGGGAACACCGGGGAGCTGTTTTTT. Its translation is CASRDSLGNTGELFF.